These 23 T cell receptor beta chains were all obtained from the same sample, sequenced in a study of cytomegalovirus exposure and HLA in healthy donors. The PCR had 60 Vbeta and 13 Jbeta primers. Sequenced by immunoSEQ multiplex PCR; TCRdb stores in-frame clones only, minus some. The table includes some 120,000 clones, approximately 85% detected once. Sequences were obtained from PBMCs. The receptors come from a male donor in good health and CMV-seropositive.

This clone was counted only a few times. The chain carries TRBV5-1 and TRBJ2-3; D call uncertain. CDR1 is SGHRS and CDR2 is YFSETQ in the germline V gene. There are 14 residues in the CDR3. Trimming shortened V by 0 bases and J by 2 bases, and 7 bases separated the two germline ends. The CDR3 here is CASSLVRFTDTQYF. The CDR3 DNA reads as TGCGCCAGCAGCTTGGTCAGGTTCACAGATACGCAGTATTTT.

The chain links TRBV4-1 to TRBJ2-2, with 9 bases lining up with TRBD1. In germline, CDR1 is MGHRA, CDR2 YSYEKL. CDR3 length equals 15 residues. The V segment lost 3 bases and the J segment 4 bases; nucleotides outside the gene matches: 3. The CDR3 sequence is CASSQRDRATGELFF. Here the CDR3 DNA reads TGCGCCAGCAGCCAGAGGGACAGGGCCACCGGGGAGCTGTTTTTT.

The CDR3 loop is CASSSEREGTYEQYF. In DNA form, the CDR3 reads TGTGCCAGCAGTTCCGAGCGGGAGGGCACCTACGAGCAGTACTTC. The gene calls are TRBV28 and TRBJ2-7; TRBD2 aligns across 10 bases. V was clipped by 4 bases and J by 2 bases; unmatched bases: 5. Germline loops: CDR1 MDHEN, CDR2 SYDVKM. The CDR3 sequence is 15 residues long.

The rearrangement joins TRBV19 to TRBJ1-1; 8 bases are shared with TRBD1. Germline V lookup: CDR1 LNHDA, CDR2 SQIVND (reference sequence). V lost 5 bases and J lost 3; bases outside the gene matches: 5. The CDR3 length is 14 residues. The CDR3: CASSRQGAYTEAFF. The CDR3 coding sequence is TGTGCCAGTAGTCGCCAGGGGGCCTACACTGAAGCTTTCTTT.

The V and J genes are TRBV29-1 and TRBJ1-4; D gene ambiguous. Trimming took 4 bases from V and 4 from J, leaving 7 bases between them. Germline V lookup: CDR1 SQVTM, CDR2 ANQGSEA. This CDR3 is built from 12 residues. Written as DNA, the CDR3 is TGCAGCGTTGGGGAGCTTAATGAAAAACTGTTTTTT. It encodes CSVGELNEKLFF.

This clone was recorded only once. This chain connects TRBV4-2 to TRBJ2-3, with TRBD2 identical over 8 bases. This CDR3 is built from 18 residues. V shed 2 bases and J 3 bases; nucleotides not matched to a gene: 13. Germline V CDR1 and CDR2: LGHNA, YNFKEQ. The CDR3 bases are TGTGCCAGCAGCCAACCTTGGCGGGGGGAGACACCGACAGATACGCAGTATTTT. Residues: CASSQPWRGETPTDTQYF.

The V and J genes are TRBV28 and TRBJ1-2, with 7 nucleotides matching TRBD1. With V trimmed by 3 bases and J by 2 bases, 9 bases remained unmatched. Germline V CDR1 and CDR2: MDHEN, SYDVKM. This CDR3 spans 16 amino acids. CDR3 coding DNA: TGTGCCAGCAGTTTGTACAGGGGAGGCCAAAACTATGGCTACACCTTC. Protein: CASSLYRGGQNYGYTF.

V usage is TRBV11-2 and J usage is TRBJ1-3; a weak D match, TRBD1 (5 bases). Trimming shortened V by 1 base and J by 4 bases, and 14 bases separated the two germline ends. This CDR3 has 16 amino acids. Germline V gene lookup returns CDR1 SGHAT and CDR2 FQNNGV. The CDR3 region has the DNA TGTGCCAGCAGCTTAGGCTGGGGCGACAAGGGAAACACCATATATTTT. The encoded protein is CASSLGWGDKGNTIYF. Full variable domain (rest looked up from reference TRBV11-2 and TRBJ1-3): EAGVAQSPRYKIIEKRQSVAFWCNPISGHATLYWYQQILGQGPKLLIQFQNNGVVDDSQLPKDRFSAERLKGVDSTLKIQPAKLEDSAVYLCASSLGWGDKGNTIYFGEGSWLTVV.

This chain connects TRBV9 to TRBJ1-2; D call uncertain. The CDR3 totals 10 residues. CDR1 is SGDLS and CDR2 is YYNGEE in the germline V gene. The CDR3 spells CDSFNYGYTF. CDR3 nucleotide sequence: TGTGATAGTTTTAACTATGGCTACACCTTC.

This chain links TRBV9 with TRBJ1-3; 7 bases map to TRBD1. There are 13 residues in the CDR3. Germline trimming cut 3 bases from V and 9 bases from J; bases unmatched to any gene: 6. CDR1 is SGDLS and CDR2 is YYNGEE in the germline V gene. For the CDR3, the DNA is TGTGCCAGCAGCGACGACAGGGACACCACCATATATTTT. Protein product: CASSDDRDTTIYF. Together with reference TRBV9 and TRBJ1-3, the CDR3 gives the full variable domain: DSGVTQTPKHLITATGQRVTLRCSPRSGDLSVYWYQQSLDQGLQFLIQYYNGEERAKGNILERFSAQQFPDLHSELNLSSLELGDSALYFCASSDDRDTTIYFGEGSWLTVV.

The chain recombines TRBV28 with TRBJ2-7; D is possibly TRBD1 (12 bases). This CDR3 has 23 residues. Trimming took 8 bases from V and 11 from J, leaving 52 bases between them. Germline V gene data show CDR1 as MDHEN and CDR2 as SYDVKM. For the CDR3, the DNA is TGTGCCAGCCCTCCCGGGACAGGGGGCGCGGAGTTACTAGCGGGAGTTAAGTTAGTGACCGAGTACTTC. Amino acids: CASPPGTGGAELLAGVKLVTEYF.

In its sample, this clone was seen a few times. The chain combines TRBV28 with TRBJ2-5; D may be TRBD2 (5 bases). Germline CDR1 is MDHEN and CDR2 is SYDVKM. The CDR3 has 14 residues. CDR3 sequence reads: CASSFSGYQETQYF. The CDR3 region has the DNA TGTGCTTCCAGTTTCTCGGGGTACCAAGAGACCCAGTACTTC.

V usage is TRBV5-6 and J usage is TRBJ1-2, with a weak D call TRBD1 (6 bases). CDR1 is SGHDT and CDR2 is YYEEEE in the germline V gene. Trimming stripped 6 bases from V and 2 bases from J, with 20 bases between. The CDR3 length is 16 residues. This CDR3 is CASTGGGRMRNYGYTF. CDR3 in DNA: TGTGCCAGCACCGGGGGGGGGCGCATGAGGAACTATGGCTACACCTTC.

The chain couples TRBV11-2 to TRBJ1-3, with 8 bases aligning to TRBD1. CDR3 size: 16 residues. The trim removed 5 bases at V and 2 bases at J, leaving 8 bases unmatched. Germline assignment: CDR1 SGHAT and CDR2 FQNNGV. The CDR3 nucleotides read TGTGCCAGCAGCCCCGCCTTGACAGGGGCTGGAAACACCATATATTTT. Residues: CASSPALTGAGNTIYF.

The chain has TRBV4-2 and TRBJ1-1, with 10 bases fitting TRBD1. V dropped 3 bases and J dropped 1; count of bases not matched to a gene: 2. This CDR3 spans 15 amino acids. In germline, CDR1 is LGHNA, CDR2 YNFKEQ. The CDR3 DNA reads TGTGCCAGCAGCCACCGGGACAGGGGGAACACTGAAGCTTTCTTT. Translation gives CASSHRDRGNTEAFF.

This chain connects TRBV5-1 to TRBJ1-2; a weak D match, TRBD1 (5 bases). The germline CDR1 and CDR2 sequences are SGHRS and YFSETQ. The CDR3 is 15 residues long. V was pared by 1 base and J by 4 bases, with 14 bases between. DNA for the CDR3: TGCGCCAGCAGCTTGTATTCGGGGGAGGGCTATGGCTACACCTTC. The encoded protein is CASSLYSGEGYGYTF.

The V and J genes are TRBV7-8 and TRBJ1-4, with D possibly matching TRBD1 (5 bases). Trimming took 3 bases from V and 3 from J, leaving 11 bases between them. The CDR3 spans 15 residues. Germline V CDR1 and CDR2: SGHVS, FQNEAQ. The CDR3: CASSFPRGSNEKLFF. CDR3 DNA: TGTGCCAGCAGCTTCCCGCGGGGGTCTAATGAAAAACTGTTTTTT.

The chain recombines TRBV5-6 with TRBJ2-1; 7 bases align to TRBD2. The CDR3 loop spans 16 amino acids. V was clipped by 0 bases and J by 8 bases; unmatched bases: 11. Germline V gene data show CDR1 as SGHDT and CDR2 as YYEEEE. In nucleotides, the CDR3 is TGTGCCAGCAGCTTGGAAGTACCTAGCGGATGGGATGAGCAGTTCTTC. It yields the protein CASSLEVPSGWDEQFF.

The sample holds a few counts of this clone. The rearrangement uses TRBV28 and TRBJ2-2; maybe TRBD1 (6 bases). This CDR3 comprises 14 residues. The germline gives CDR1 MDHEN, CDR2 SYDVKM. The V gene lost 6 bases and the J gene lost 10 bases, with 18 bases spanning the gap. CDR3: CASRPGTNLVELFF. The CDR3 DNA sequence: TGTGCCAGCAGGCCCGGGACAAATTTAGTGGAGCTGTTTTTT.

This chain connects TRBV5-6 to TRBJ1-5; TRBD1 agrees at 11 bases. Germline V gene sequence: CDR1 SGHDT, CDR2 YYEEEE. The length of the CDR3 is 17 residues. J gave up 7 bases and V 2 bases, and 11 bases lay outside the gene matches. The chain's CDR3 is CASSFGQGAPPGQPQHF. Written as DNA, the CDR3 is TGTGCCAGCAGCTTTGGACAGGGGGCGCCTCCGGGGCAGCCCCAGCATTTT.

Only a few counts were recorded for this clone. J is TRBJ2-3 and V is TRBV7-8, with TRBD2 matching 8 bases. With 3 bases clipped from V and 5 bases from J, the junction kept 13 bases outside the gene matches. Germline loops: CDR1 SGHVS, CDR2 FQNEAQ. The CDR3 is made up of 17 amino acids. In DNA form, the CDR3 reads TGTGCCAGCAGCTTCTCCCTACCCGGGAGGGCAGGAGATACGCAGTATTTT. It is translated as CASSFSLPGRAGDTQYF.

The CDR3 protein is CASSLTGAGTGELFF. The CDR3, as DNA: TGTGCCAGCAGCCTGACAGGGGCTGGCACCGGGGAGCTGTTTTTT. The V and J genes are TRBV11-2 and TRBJ2-2; 8 bases fit TRBD1. The germline V gene has CDR1 SGHAT and CDR2 FQNNGV. CDR3 length: 15 residues. V dropped 5 bases and J dropped 4; count of bases not matched to a gene: 6.

The V call is TRBV27, the J call TRBJ1-5; D may be TRBD1 (5 bases). The CDR3 has 17 amino acids. Germline assignment: CDR1 MNHEY and CDR2 SMNVEV (reference sequence). V was shortened by 3 bases and J by 0 bases, with 15 bases between the two germline ends. Here the CDR3 DNA reads TGTGCCAGCAGTTTGTCGCCAGGGTTGTATAGCAATCAGCCCCAGCATTTT. Translation: CASSLSPGLYSNQPQHF.